This TCR beta chain is drawn from a study of T cells in Graves' hyperthyroidism and ophthalmopathy. Whole-study context: Peripheral blood was obtained at initial diagnosis, preceding any treatment.

This clonotype was seen just once. RNA transcripts gave rise to amplified TCR beta CDR3 regions. An initial round of RT-PCR targeting the TCR CDR3 relied on the HTBI primer set. TCRdb passed the multiplex PCR reads through MiXCR, listing each CDR3 protein once. This repertoire shows around 240,000 distinct CDR3 sequences, about 17% found once; its top ten account for more than 25%. V dropped 3 bases and J dropped 9; count of bases not matched to a gene: 11. The CDR3 sequence is 16 residues long. Germline V gene data show CDR1 as SGDLS and CDR2 as YYNGEE. Ophthalmopathy in the patients scored at least 3 on Clinical Activity Score and at least 4 on NOSPECS grade, lasting under 3 months. Lactation, pregnancy, other autoimmune disease or uncontrolled infection excluded patients. The PBMCs studied were ones that came from roughly 9.1 ml fresh peripheral blood.

This chain uses TRBV9 with TRBJ2-2; 10 nucleotides match TRBD2. The origin of this receptor is a woman younger than 35 with Graves' ophthalmopathy. The sample was blood. In DNA, the CDR3 is TGTGCCAGCAGCGGGGGATTACTAGCGGGGCGTCGGGAGCTGTTTTTT. Residues: CASSGGLLAGRRELFF.